This TCR beta chain emerged from a study of vaccination effects on CD4 cells after COVID-19. Findings and caveats of the study: Within healthy vaccinees, only 1 of 255 vaccine-induced clones displayed cross-reactivity with common cold coronaviruses.

Before sequencing, viral peptide pools were used by the ViraFEST assay to expand antigen-specific CD4+ T cells. With roughly 10 days of culture completed, CD4+ T cells were isolated. Having tested negative for nucleocapsid antibodies, the vaccine recipients showed no prior SARS-CoV-2 infection. Every well housed some 1.8 million PBMC, which grew in culture alongside 10 IU/ml IL-2 and around 9.8 ug/ml peptides. The authors exchanged half the medium for IL-2 medium on days 3 and 7. To note about this clone: Its matching antigen is unknown.

Trimming shortened V by 2 bases and J by 3 bases, and 8 bases separated the two germline ends. The CDR3 is made up of 13 amino acids. This table comes from immunoSEQ multiplex PCR, and its TCRdb copy is limited to in-frame clones, with some not included. The sample has tens of thousands of clones, approximately 70% seen once. V and J are TRBV6-7 and TRBJ2-7; D unresolved. TRBV6-7 is labeled an ORF, and its function is uncertain. The source of this sequence is a human donor who received a COVID-19 vaccine. Sequences were derived from CD4+ T cells from PBMCs cultured with HCoV-OC43 spike peptides, sampled before COVID-19 vaccination. The subset denotes: HCoV-OC43 spike overlapping peptide pool stimulation. The CDR3 nucleotides read TGTGCCAGCAGTTACGCGAAGTGCTACGAGCAGTACGTC. As protein: CASSYAKCYEQYV.